Given below is one T cell receptor (beta chain) in context. These data are taken from a study of patients and donors after allogeneic stem cell transplantation. TCRdb analysed the RT-PCR reads with MiXCR anew, one entry per CDR3 protein. This table holds 410,000 or so distinct CDR3 sequences, about a sixth found once. Germline assignment: CDR1 KGHSH and CDR2 LQKENI. This CDR3 region has 13 residues. Trimming removed 6 bases at V and 1 base at J, with 9 bases between. Sequenced sample: blood, either unsorted or a sorted T cell fraction (not recorded which). V usage is TRBV18 and J usage is TRBJ1-1; D gene uncertain. The source is a human donor who was either an allogeneic HSCT recipient or a stem cell or donor lymphocyte infusion donor (not recorded which). It is not recorded whose cells these are; they may come from a transplant donor. The CDR3 is CASSLQWNTEAFF. CDR3 sequence (DNA): TGTGCCAGCTCGTTACAGTGGAACACTGAAGCTTTCTTT. Drawing the rest from reference TRBV18 and TRBJ1-1, the complete variable domain is NAGVMQNPRHLVRRRGQEARLRCSPMKGHSHVYWYRQLPEEGLKFMVYLQKENIIDESGMPKERFSAEFPKEGPSILRIQQVVRGDSAAYFCASSLQWNTEAFFGQGTRLTVV.